One T cell receptor beta chain is described in this entry. Only in-frame clones appear in the TCRdb table, and some are missing; sequencing was by immunoSEQ multiplex PCR. Here the sample spans roughly 120,000 clones, around 92% being singletons. This CDR3 is 16 amino acids long. Per germline, CDR1 SGHVS and CDR2 FQNEAQ. Trimming removed 1 base at V and 0 bases at J, with 12 bases between. The data stem from a study of CD4+ T cells in melanoma. The chain employs TRBV7-8 and TRBJ1-2; tentatively, D is TRBD1 (5 bases). The TCR originated in a human donor with melanoma. Sequencing input: peripheral blood. The CDR3 DNA sequence: TGTGCCAGCAGCTTAGGGGGGTCTCAAGCTAACTATGGCTACACCTTC. Its translation is CASSLGGSQANYGYTF.